The clone carrying this T cell receptor beta chain was seen only once. Its target is not known. J lost 5 bases, V lost 5 bases, and 11 bases had no gene match. The CDR3 is 16 residues long. Germline V lookup: CDR1 SGHAT, CDR2 FQNNGV. The data are from a study of cytomegalovirus exposure and HLA in healthy donors. Study-wide results and caveats: Later analysis reportedly placed an Asian-associated ancestry cluster below the roughly 680-donor mean in N-insertions. When the data were analyzed later, several of the most significant clusters appeared to be linked to common viral pathogens. Researchers reported from a later analysis that most CMV-associated TCR beta chains appeared HLA-restricted. In an earlier analysis, in several hundred donors, most V segments appeared productive either ~87% or ~30% of the time.

PCR involved 60 Vbeta and 13 Jbeta primers. Method: immunoSEQ multiplex PCR; TCRdb's copy keeps in-frame clones and lacks some. The sample records about 110,000 clones, 75% to 90% being singletons. The chain links TRBV11-2 to TRBJ2-7; TRBD2 matches 11 bases. Source material: PBMCs. The TCR comes from a middle-aged man in good health and CMV-seronegative. CDR3 nucleotide sequence: TGTGCCAGCAGCGACTTTAGCGGGAGGGCCTGGAACGAGCAGTACTTC. It yields the protein CASSDFSGRAWNEQYF.